The rows below give T cell receptor beta chains drawn from one sample of a study of T cells in localized non-small cell lung cancer. TCRdb's table, derived via immunoSEQ multiplex PCR, lists solely in-frame clones and lacks some. Seen here are roughly 1,700 clones, about a third observed once, and the top ten hold more than 10%. The sample in question was lung tumor tissue, obtained before any cancer treatment. All receptors come from a male donor at least 60 years old with stage III squamous cell lung carcinoma. The CDR3 runs from the conserved cysteine through the conserved F or W. A D gene is named only where the DNA matches it firmly. A row's size may be missing; if present it is once, few, many or a size class.

size | J | V | D | CDR3 | DNA
few | TRBJ2-7 | TRBV7-7 | . | CASSLAPNSQTYEQYF | TGTGCCAGCAGCTTGGCACCAAATTCCCAAACCTACGAGCAGTACTTC
. | TRBJ2-7 | TRBV1 | . | CASSPDRRGEQYF | TGCGCCAGCAGCCCGGACAGGAGGGGCGAGCAGTACTTC
. | TRBJ1-1 | TRBV18 | TRBD1 | CASSPPTGRTPEAFF | TGTGCCAGCTCACCACCGACAGGGCGCACCCCTGAAGCTTTCTTT
. | TRBJ1-5 | TRBV19 | . | CASSIVRVMSNQPQHF | TGTGCCAGTAGTATAGTAAGGGTAATGAGCAATCAGCCCCAGCATTTT
. | TRBJ1-1 | TRBV28 | . | CASSGGRARDTEAFF | TGTGCCAGCAGTGGGGGTAGGGCGAGGGACACTGAAGCTTTCTTT
. | TRBJ2-3 | TRBV14 | . | CASSPFTRTHTGADTQYF | TGTGCCAGCAGCCCATTTACTAGGACACACACGGGAGCAGATACGCAGTATTTT
. | TRBJ2-3 | TRBV19 | . | CASSMQSGLGTDTQYF | TGTGCCAGTAGTATGCAGAGCGGGTTGGGGACAGATACGCAGTATTTT
. | TRBJ1-1 | TRBV19 | . | CASSMGRSQGSKAFF | TGTGCCAGTAGTATGGGCCGAAGCCAGGGAAGTAAAGCTTTCTTT
few | TRBJ2-1 | TRBV29-1 | TRBD1 | CSAIQGATYNEQFF | TGCAGCGCTATACAGGGGGCGACCTACAATGAGCAGTTCTTC
few | TRBJ1-1 | TRBV11-3 | . | CASSYRPPSDTEAFF | TGTGCCAGCAGCTACAGGCCCCCTTCGGACACTGAAGCTTTCTTT
few | TRBJ1-2 | TRBV19 | . | CASSPFMTDLDYGYTF | TGTGCCAGTAGTCCTTTTATGACGGACTTAGACTATGGCTACACCTTC
. | TRBJ1-4 | TRBV18 | . | CASSQSIRSTNEKLFF | TGTGCCAGCTCCCAAAGTATCCGGTCAACTAATGAAAAACTGTTTTTT
. | TRBJ1-2 | TRBV28 | . | CASKGGGGYGYTF | TGTGCCAGCAAAGGGGGAGGAGGGTATGGCTACACCTTC
. | TRBJ2-2 | TRBV6-8 | TRBD1 | CASSAGTGNTGELFF | TGTGCCAGCAGCGCCGGGACAGGGAACACCGGGGAGCTGTTTTTT
few | TRBJ2-1 | TRBV6-8 | . | CASSERQNNEQFF | TGTGCCAGCAGTGAGCGGCAGAACAATGAGCAGTTCTTC
few | TRBJ1-5 | TRBV6-8 | TRBD1 | CASRRQGGSNQPQHF | TGTGCCAGCAGGAGGCAGGGGGGTAGCAATCAGCCCCAGCATTTT
few | TRBJ1-5 | TRBV6-9 | . | CASLRIGSNQLQHF | TGTGCCAGCCTACGCATCGGCAGCAATCAGCTCCAGCATTTT
medium-sized | TRBJ1-3 | TRBV11-3 | TRBD1 | CASSSRTGVTGNTIYF | TGTGCCAGCAGCTCCCGGACAGGAGTAACTGGAAACACCATATATTTT
few | TRBJ2-2 | TRBV9 | TRBD2 | CASSPRGSSTGELFF | TGTGCCAGCAGCCCGCGGGGGAGTTCCACCGGGGAGCTGTTTTTT
few | TRBJ1-1 | TRBV9 | . | CASSPGHLNTEAFF | TGTGCCAGCAGCCCCGGACACTTGAACACTGAAGCTTTCTTT
once | TRBJ2-1 | TRBV25-1 | TRBD1 | CASSEGVMGQGVSQFF | TGTGCCAGCAGTGAAGGGGTTATGGGACAGGGAGTAAGTCAGTTCTTC
few | TRBJ2-5 | TRBV11-3 | TRBD1 | CASSQGTGGSETQYF | TGTGCCAGCAGCCAGGGGACAGGAGGATCTGAGACCCAGTACTTC
. | TRBJ2-2 | TRBV29-1 | . | CSVAIANTGELFF | TGCAGCGTTGCCATTGCGAACACCGGGGAGCTGTTTTTT
few | TRBJ2-7 | TRBV9 | . | CASSEGHYEQYF | TGTGCCAGCAGTGAAGGCCACTACGAGCAGTACTTC
once | TRBJ1-2 | TRBV29-1 | . | CSVAAGSNYGYTF | TGCAGCGTCGCAGCAGGCTCTAACTATGGCTACACCTTC
. | TRBJ1-3 | TRBV9 | . | CASSPRYSGNTIYF | TGTGCCAGCAGCCCCAGGTACTCTGGAAACACCATATATTTT
few | TRBJ2-7 | TRBV6-8 | TRBD1 | CASSYSLPGQGSPYEQYF | TGTGCCAGCAGTTACTCACTCCCGGGACAGGGGTCCCCCTACGAGCAGTACTTC
. | TRBJ2-6 | TRBV29-1 | . | CSALHGVSAGANVLTF | TGCAGCGCTCTCCACGGGGTATCGGCTGGGGCCAACGTCCTGACTTTC